These T cell receptor beta chains were read from a single sample in a study of T-cell reconstitution after alpha-beta-depleted transplantation in children. MiXCR, applied by TCRdb to the PCR reads, yields one record per CDR3 protein. The sample carries approximately 490,000 distinct CDR3 sequences, about 12% recorded once. The material sequenced was PBMCs from the stem cell graft donor, taken from the stem cell graft. These receptors all come from a human donor who donated a stem cell graft to a child with combined immunodeficiency. CDR3s include the opening cysteine and the closing phenylalanine or tryptophan. Fields, in order: clone size, J gene, V gene, D gene, CDR3 protein, CDR3 DNA. The D gene is left open where the match is weak. A row's size may be missing; if present it is once, few, many or a size class.

abundance: NA; j_gene: TRBJ2-5; v_gene: TRBV3-1; d_gene: NA; CDR3aa: CASSQDMGQETQYF; CDR3nt: TGTGCCAGCAGCCAAGATATGGGGCAAGAGACCCAGTACTTC
abundance: NA; j_gene: TRBJ2-6; v_gene: TRBV6-5; d_gene: TRBD2; CDR3aa: CASSYNEGRGTGANVLTF; CDR3nt: TGTGCCAGCAGTTACAACGAGGGGAGGGGCACTGGGGCCAACGTCCTGACTTTC
abundance: NA; j_gene: TRBJ2-5; v_gene: TRBV18; d_gene: NA; CDR3aa: CASSPDLAGLWETQYF; CDR3nt: TGTGCCAGCTCACCAGATCTCGCAGGCCTTTGGGAGACCCAGTACTTC
abundance: many; j_gene: TRBJ2-7; v_gene: TRBV6-5; d_gene: TRBD2; CDR3aa: CASSLIAGGSGGEQYF; CDR3nt: TGTGCCAGCAGTCTGATAGCGGGGGGATCGGGTGGTGAGCAGTACTTC
abundance: many; j_gene: TRBJ2-1; v_gene: TRBV10-3; d_gene: NA; CDR3aa: CAISANADSYNEQFF; CDR3nt: TGTGCCATCAGTGCAAACGCAGACTCCTACAATGAGCAGTTCTTC
abundance: once; j_gene: TRBJ2-5; v_gene: TRBV12-3/TRBV12-4; d_gene: NA; CDR3aa: CASSSLDRKETQYF; CDR3nt: TGTGCCAGCAGTTCTTTAGACAGAAAAGAGACCCAGTACTTC
abundance: NA; j_gene: TRBJ2-7; v_gene: TRBV2; d_gene: NA; CDR3aa: CASSRVGQRREQYF; CDR3nt: TGTGCCAGCAGCAGGGTTGGACAGCGTCGCGAGCAGTACTTC
abundance: many; j_gene: TRBJ2-7; v_gene: TRBV29-1; d_gene: NA; CDR3aa: CSVGSQGEQYF; CDR3nt: TGCAGCGTTGGGAGCCAGGGGGAGCAGTACTTC
abundance: NA; j_gene: TRBJ2-7; v_gene: TRBV6-1; d_gene: NA; CDR3aa: CASRRSKEGEQYF; CDR3nt: TGTGCCAGCAGAAGGTCAAAAGAGGGAGAGCAGTACTTC
abundance: NA; j_gene: TRBJ2-1; v_gene: TRBV21-1; d_gene: NA; CDR3aa: CASSRPGTSGSDEQFF; CDR3nt: TGTGCCAGCAGCAGACCCGGGACTAGCGGGAGTGATGAGCAGTTCTTC
abundance: few; j_gene: TRBJ1-2; v_gene: TRBV15; d_gene: NA; CDR3aa: CATSRDRIPNYGYTF; CDR3nt: TGTGCCACCAGCAGAGATAGGATACCTAACTATGGCTACACCTTC
abundance: many; j_gene: TRBJ2-1; v_gene: TRBV5-1; d_gene: TRBD1; CDR3aa: CASSPGTGHNEQFF; CDR3nt: TGCGCCAGCAGCCCCGGGACAGGGCACAATGAGCAGTTCTTC
abundance: few; j_gene: TRBJ2-7; v_gene: TRBV2; d_gene: NA; CDR3aa: CASGQRGGEQYF; CDR3nt: TGTGCCAGCGGCCAAAGGGGGGGCGAGCAGTACTTC
abundance: few; j_gene: TRBJ2-5; v_gene: TRBV19; d_gene: TRBD2; CDR3aa: CASRWSGRAQETQYF; CDR3nt: TGTGCCAGTAGATGGAGCGGGAGGGCCCAAGAGACCCAGTACTTC
abundance: NA; j_gene: TRBJ2-5; v_gene: TRBV2; d_gene: TRBD1; CDR3aa: CASSAGQTGGAQYF; CDR3nt: TGTGCCAGCAGCGCAGGGCAGACAGGGGGCGCCCAGTACTTC
abundance: NA; j_gene: TRBJ2-7; v_gene: TRBV20-1; d_gene: NA; CDR3aa: CSARVRGSYDEQYF; CDR3nt: TGCAGTGCTAGGGTTCGAGGGAGCTACGACGAGCAGTACTTC
abundance: few; j_gene: TRBJ2-2; v_gene: TRBV7-8; d_gene: NA; CDR3aa: CASSSRRAGTNTGELFF; CDR3nt: TGTGCCAGCAGCTCCCGTCGTGCGGGAACGAACACCGGGGAGCTGTTTTTT
abundance: many; j_gene: TRBJ2-3; v_gene: TRBV15; d_gene: NA; CDR3aa: CATSTQTGTDTQYF; CDR3nt: TGTGCCACCAGCACTCAGACGGGCACAGATACGCAGTATTTT
abundance: NA; j_gene: TRBJ2-4; v_gene: TRBV20-1; d_gene: TRBD2; CDR3aa: CSARDARLAGGLAKNIQYF; CDR3nt: TGCAGTGCTAGAGACGCTCGACTAGCGGGAGGGCTAGCCAAAAACATTCAGTACTTC
abundance: NA; j_gene: TRBJ2-3; v_gene: TRBV20-1; d_gene: TRBD2; CDR3aa: CSAPRLGGGVLPPDTQYF; CDR3nt: TGCAGTGCCCCCCGACTGGGCGGGGGGGTCCTCCCCCCAGATACGCAGTATTTT
abundance: NA; j_gene: TRBJ2-7; v_gene: TRBV27; d_gene: NA; CDR3aa: CASSLGIVSEQYF; CDR3nt: TGTGCCAGCAGTTTGGGTATAGTCTCCGAGCAGTACTTC
abundance: few; j_gene: TRBJ2-1; v_gene: TRBV11-3; d_gene: NA; CDR3aa: CASSFGGQSSYNEQFF; CDR3nt: TGTGCCAGCAGCTTTGGCGGCCAGAGCTCCTACAATGAGCAGTTCTTC
abundance: few; j_gene: TRBJ1-5; v_gene: TRBV18; d_gene: NA; CDR3aa: CASSPLRGRLRNQPQHF; CDR3nt: TGTGCCAGCTCACCACTTAGGGGCCGCCTACGCAATCAGCCCCAGCATTTT
abundance: NA; j_gene: TRBJ2-1; v_gene: TRBV6-5; d_gene: TRBD2; CDR3aa: CASSYEVAGVLVNEQFF; CDR3nt: TGTGCCAGCAGTTACGAGGTAGCGGGGGTGCTTGTCAATGAGCAGTTCTTC
abundance: few; j_gene: TRBJ2-3; v_gene: TRBV24-1; d_gene: NA; CDR3aa: CATSDSDTQYF; CDR3nt: TGTGCCACCAGTGACTCCGATACGCAGTATTTT
abundance: few; j_gene: TRBJ2-1; v_gene: TRBV6-1; d_gene: TRBD1; CDR3aa: CASRVPSGQGPYNEQFF; CDR3nt: TGTGCCAGCAGGGTACCGTCGGGACAGGGCCCCTACAATGAGCAGTTCTTC
abundance: NA; j_gene: TRBJ2-7; v_gene: TRBV5-1; d_gene: NA; CDR3aa: CASSLPSNPYEQYF; CDR3nt: TGCGCCAGCAGCTTGCCCTCTAACCCCTACGAGCAGTACTTC
abundance: NA; j_gene: TRBJ2-2; v_gene: TRBV3-1; d_gene: TRBD2; CDR3aa: CASSSWGSGGANTGELFF; CDR3nt: TGTGCCAGCAGTTCATGGGGTAGCGGGGGGGCGAACACCGGGGAGCTGTTTTTT